These 24 T cell receptor beta chains originate from one sample sequenced in a study of T cell responses to AZD1222 COVID-19 vaccine. Assay used: immunoSEQ multiplex PCR; TCRdb lists only in-frame clones, some missing. The profile shows nearly 110,000 clones, approximately 90% of them singletons. The sequencing used peripheral blood, collected 28 days after the second AZD1222 dose. The receptors shown here come from an adult who received the AZD1222 COVID-19 vaccine.

The chain combines TRBV28 with TRBJ1-5, with 7 positions matching TRBD1. This CDR3 comprises 14 residues. After removal of 3 bases from V and 7 bases from J, the junction contained 6 bases not matched to a gene. Per germline, CDR1 MDHEN and CDR2 SYDVKM. The DNA of the CDR3 is TGTGCCAGCAGTTTCCCAGGGGGTAGGCAGCCCCAGCATTTT. Translation gives CASSFPGGRQPQHF. Together with reference TRBV28 and TRBJ1-5, the CDR3 gives the full variable domain: DVKVTQSSRYLVKRTGEKVFLECVQDMDHENMFWYRQDPGLGLRLIYFSYDVKMKEKGDIPEGYSVSREKKERFSLILESASTNQTSMYLCASSFPGGRQPQHFGDGTRLSIL.

V is TRBV5-4 and J is TRBJ1-2, with a possible D match to TRBD1 (5 bases). Germline V CDR1 and CDR2: SGHNT, YYREEE (reference sequence). V lost 2 bases, J lost 7 bases, and 21 bases lay in between. The CDR3 has 16 residues. The CDR3 DNA sequence: TGTGCCAGCAGCTTAGTTATAGGGGAGAAGATCGGTGGCTACACCTTC. Translating gives CASSLVIGEKIGGYTF.

The CDR3 loop is CASSLEGSEQFF. In DNA form, the CDR3 reads TGTGCCAGCAGCTTAGAAGGGAGTGAGCAGTTCTTC. The chain employs TRBV7-9 and TRBJ2-1; TRBD2 might be the D (5 bases). Germline CDR1 and CDR2: SEHNR and FQNEAQ (reference sequence). Trimming removed 1 base at V and 9 bases at J, with 7 bases between. The CDR3 has 12 amino acids.

This chain links TRBV28 with TRBJ2-6; either TRBD1 or TRBD2 may supply D (5 bases each). V lost 5 bases and J 0 bases, leaving 17 bases between the germline ends. This CDR3 comprises 18 residues. The germline CDR1 and CDR2 sequences are MDHEN and SYDVKM. The CDR3 loop is CASSASRDPPSGANVLTF. DNA for the CDR3: TGTGCCAGCAGTGCCTCCCGGGACCCACCCTCTGGGGCCAACGTCCTGACTTTC.

CDR3 DNA sequence: TGTGCCAGCAGTTCCGGGGACTCCTACGAGCAGTACTTC. It yields the protein CASSSGDSYEQYF. The rearrangement joins TRBV28 to TRBJ2-7; perhaps TRBD2 as D (5 bases). The CDR3 totals 13 residues. The germline gives CDR1 MDHEN, CDR2 SYDVKM. V was cut by 4 bases and J by 0 bases, with 7 bases left in between.

V gene TRBV10-3 combines with J gene TRBJ1-5; maybe TRBD1 (6 bases). This CDR3 spans 14 amino acids. Trimming left V 2 bases short and J 1 base short, with 6 bases between. Germline CDR1 is ENHRY and CDR2 is SYGVKD. CDR3 DNA sequence: TGTGCCATCAGTGAGGGACAGAGCAATCAGCCCCAGCATTTT. It specifies CAISEGQSNQPQHF.

The V gene is TRBV25-1, the J gene TRBJ1-2; the D gene is possibly TRBD1 (6 bases). The CDR3 has 13 amino acids. V was trimmed by 6 bases and J by 4 bases, leaving 12 bases between them. CDR1 MGHDK and CDR2 SYGVNS come from the germline V gene. CDR3 loop: CASSQGGSYGYTF. The CDR3 DNA is TGTGCCAGCAGCCAAGGGGGTAGCTATGGCTACACCTTC.

The gene calls are TRBV5-1 and TRBJ1-1; 7 nucleotides align to TRBD1. Germline CDR1 is SGHRS and CDR2 is YFSETQ. Trimming at V came to 5 bases and at J to 1 base, leaving 5 bases not matched to a gene. The CDR3 contains 14 residues. The CDR3 sequence is CASRTDRENTEAFF. The CDR3 nucleotides read TGCGCCAGCAGAACTGACAGGGAGAACACTGAAGCTTTCTTT.

The chain uses TRBV15 and TRBJ1-5, with D perhaps matching TRBD1 (5 bases). Germline assignment: CDR1 LNHNV and CDR2 YYDKDF (reference sequence). There are 14 residues in the CDR3. Trimming took off 8 bases at V and 3 bases at J, with 14 bases between the two ends. CDR3 sequence: CATQWRGDNQPQHF. CDR3 sequence (DNA): TGTGCCACCCAGTGGAGGGGTGACAATCAGCCCCAGCATTTT.

The chain couples TRBV7-2 to TRBJ1-1; no clear D. The CDR3 runs 15 residues. Germline V lookup: CDR1 SGHTA, CDR2 FQGNSA. Trimming left V 5 bases short and J 2 bases short, with 15 bases between. In DNA form, the CDR3 reads TGTGCCAGCAGCCTTACGGGCAGAACCAACACTGAAGCTTTCTTT. Encoded protein: CASSLTGRTNTEAFF.

The chain couples TRBV19 to TRBJ1-5, with 8 bases matching TRBD1. This CDR3 region has 16 residues. J lost 6 bases, V lost 0 bases, and 7 bases had no gene match. Per germline, CDR1 LNHDA and CDR2 SQIVND (reference sequence). CDR3 DNA sequence: TGTGCCAGTAGTATAGATCAGACAGGGGTTGGTCAGCCCCAGCATTTT. Protein: CASSIDQTGVGQPQHF.

J is TRBJ2-7 and V is TRBV24-1; TRBD1 matches at 7 bases. Unmatched junction bases numbered 2, after V lost 2 bases and J lost 2 bases. The germline CDR1 and CDR2 sequences are KGHDR and SFDVKD. The CDR3 loop spans 14 amino acids. Here the CDR3 reads CATSDWDRPYEQYF. For the CDR3, the DNA is TGTGCCACCAGTGATTGGGACAGACCCTACGAGCAGTACTTC.

V and J are TRBV14 and TRBJ2-3; D unresolved. Germline assignment: CDR1 SGHDN and CDR2 FVKESK. The V end was cut by 0 bases, the J end by 4 bases, with 5 bases between. The CDR3 sequence is 13 residues long. The CDR3 sequence: CASSQDTADTQYF. Written as DNA, the CDR3 is TGTGCCAGCAGCCAAGACACGGCAGATACGCAGTATTTT.

This clone was observed a few times. The J gene is TRBJ2-7, the V gene TRBV30; the D is unclear. CDR1 and CDR2 from the germline V gene are GTSNPN and SVGIG (reference sequence). The CDR3 runs 13 residues. Trimming pared 1 base from V and 2 bases from J, leaving 9 bases between. As DNA, the CDR3 is TGTGCCTGGAGTGGTGGGGATGCCTACGAGCAGTACTTC. It encodes CAWSGGDAYEQYF.

Only one count was recorded for this clone. The rearrangement joins TRBV6-5 to TRBJ1-2; 8 positions match TRBD1. Germline lookup yields CDR1 MNHEY and CDR2 SVGAGI. V lost 6 bases, J lost 4 bases, and 10 bases stayed unmatched. The CDR3 is made up of 15 amino acids. The CDR3: CASSQTGVYLYGYTF. The CDR3 region has the DNA TGTGCCAGCAGCCAGACAGGGGTCTACCTCTATGGCTACACCTTC.

J is TRBJ1-1 and V is TRBV2; weak D call: TRBD1 (5 bases). V was cut by 7 bases and J by 3 bases, with 12 bases left in between. Germline V CDR1 and CDR2: SNHLY, FYNNEI. This CDR3 is built from 13 residues. CDR3 sequence reads: CASMTDLDTEAFF. Written as DNA, the CDR3 is TGTGCCAGCATGACAGACCTAGACACTGAAGCTTTCTTT.

CDR3 nucleotides: TGTGCCAGCAGCGAAAGGGGGACATACGCCCCCGGGGAGCTGTTTTTT. It encodes CASSERGTYAPGELFF. The rearrangement links TRBV14 to TRBJ2-2; TRBD1 might be the D (6 bases). There are 16 residues in the CDR3. Germline V CDR1 and CDR2: SGHDN, FVKESK. Trimming left V 5 bases short and J 6 bases short, with 19 bases between.

The chain uses TRBV12-3 or TRBV12-4 and TRBJ1-2; 9 nucleotides line up with TRBD1. There are 13 residues in the CDR3. Germline trimming cut 5 bases from V and 6 bases from J; bases unmatched to any gene: 4. CDR3 in DNA: TGTGCCAGCAGTAGGACAGGGGAGGATGGCTACACCTTC. This sequence encodes CASSRTGEDGYTF.

This rearrangement joins TRBV6-5 to TRBJ1-1, with D possibly being TRBD1 (5 bases). V dropped 6 bases and J dropped 1 base, with 12 bases sitting between them. The germline CDR1 and CDR2 sequences are MNHEY and SVGAGI. The CDR3 spans 14 residues. The CDR3: CASRPQGRNTEAFF. In DNA, the CDR3 is TGTGCCAGCAGACCTCAGGGCAGGAACACTGAAGCTTTCTTT.

The rearrangement joins TRBV11-3 to TRBJ2-3, with 8 bases identical to TRBD2. CDR3 length equals 15 residues. V trimming: 1 base; J trimming: 3 bases; junction bases outside the gene matches: 3. Germline V gene sequence: CDR1 SGHNT, CDR2 YENEEA. As DNA, the CDR3 is TGTGCCAGCAGCTTAGGGCGGGAGGCAACAGATACGCAGTATTTT. Encoded protein: CASSLGREATDTQYF.

V is TRBV7-9 and J is TRBJ1-1; TRBD1 is a possible D gene (5 bases). V was pared by 3 bases and J by 6 bases, with 8 bases between. This CDR3 is 12 amino acids long. Germline assignment: CDR1 SEHNR and CDR2 FQNEAQ (reference sequence). CDR3 in amino acids: CASSLAGPEAFF. CDR3 nucleotides: TGTGCCAGCAGCTTGGCAGGGCCTGAAGCTTTCTTT.

The J gene is TRBJ1-2, the V gene TRBV28; possibly TRBD1 for D (6 bases). The ends were cut back, 7 bases at V and 4 bases at J, with 13 bases in the middle. The length of the CDR3 is 13 residues. Germline CDR1 MDHEN, CDR2 SYDVKM. The DNA for the CDR3 is TGTGCCAGCACCTCGGGACAAGTCTATGGCTACACCTTC. Amino acids: CASTSGQVYGYTF.

A note on this clone: Other DNA variants within this sample encode the same CDR3. The chain employs TRBV7-9 and TRBJ1-2, with 7 bases that match TRBD1. V was pared by 5 bases and J by 4 bases, with 4 bases of the junction left unmatched. Germline assignment: CDR1 SEHNR and CDR2 FQNEAQ (reference sequence). The CDR3 has 13 residues. The CDR3 nucleotides read TGTGCCAGCAGCCCGGGACAGCGCTATGGCTACACCTTC. Protein: CASSPGQRYGYTF. Using reference TRBV7-9 and TRBJ1-2 for the parts outside the CDR3, the full variable domain is DTGVSQNPRHKITKRGQNVTFRCDPISEHNRLYWYRQTLGQGPEFLTYFQNEAQLEKSRLLSDRFSAERPKGSFSTLEIQRTEQGDSAMYLCASSPGQRYGYTFGSGTRLTVV.

J is TRBJ2-7 and V is TRBV7-6, with D possibly being TRBD1 or TRBD2 (6 bases each). The V gene lost 5 bases and the J gene lost 3 bases, with 26 bases spanning the gap. This CDR3 has 18 residues. The germline V gene has CDR1 SGHVS and CDR2 FNYEAQ. The CDR3 protein is CASSPGSLTGAPFYEQYF. DNA of the CDR3: TGTGCCAGCAGCCCGGGGTCCCTAACGGGGGCCCCGTTCTACGAGCAGTACTTC. Full variable domain (missing parts from reference TRBV7-6 and TRBJ2-7): GAGVSQSPRYKVTKRGQDVALRCDPISGHVSLYWYRQALGQGPEFLTYFNYEAQQDKSGLPNDRFSAERPEGSISTLTIQRTEQRDSAMYRCASSPGSLTGAPFYEQYFGPGTRLTVT.